This T cell receptor gamma chain was captured by sequencing in a study of γδ T cells in repeated Plasmodium falciparum infection. For the study at large: Malian repertoires were sampled cross-sectionally without transmission and longitudinally through febrile malaria.

TCRdb re-called the multiplex PCR reads with CATT. The sample yields approximately 26,000 gamma-chain clones, around 3% seen once. Gammadelta T cells were flow-sorted from PBMC into Vgamma9/Vdelta2+ and Vdelta2-negative populations for bulk analysis. In this sample, this clone turned up many times. Its antigen is as yet unknown. Relative to the germline gene, one junction end is altered; a read error may explain this. CDR1 and CDR2 from the germline V gene are VTNTFY and YDVSTARD (reference sequence). The CDR3 covers 12 residues. Study observations and caveats: In Vdelta2-negative, largely Vdelta1+, gammadelta repertoires, repeated controlled infections appeared to drive clonal selection waves.

The chain combines TRGV3 with TRGJ1 or TRGJ2. This TCR was recovered from a pool of human donors (malaria-infected and uninfected, not separated). Sequenced: gamma-delta T cells from blood. The CDR3 protein is CATWDSHHKKLF. The CDR3 DNA sequence: TGTGCCACCTGGGACAGTCACCATAAGAAGCTCTTT.